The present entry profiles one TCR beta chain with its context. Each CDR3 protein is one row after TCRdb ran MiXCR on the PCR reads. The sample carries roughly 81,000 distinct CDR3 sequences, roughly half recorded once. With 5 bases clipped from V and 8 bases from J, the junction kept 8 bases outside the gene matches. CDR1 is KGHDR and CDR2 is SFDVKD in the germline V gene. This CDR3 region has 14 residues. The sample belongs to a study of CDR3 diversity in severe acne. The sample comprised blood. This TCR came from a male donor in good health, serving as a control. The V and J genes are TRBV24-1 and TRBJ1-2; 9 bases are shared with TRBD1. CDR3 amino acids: CATSGSRGQGGYTF. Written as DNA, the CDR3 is TGTGCCACCAGTGGTAGCAGGGGACAGGGCGGCTACACCTTC.